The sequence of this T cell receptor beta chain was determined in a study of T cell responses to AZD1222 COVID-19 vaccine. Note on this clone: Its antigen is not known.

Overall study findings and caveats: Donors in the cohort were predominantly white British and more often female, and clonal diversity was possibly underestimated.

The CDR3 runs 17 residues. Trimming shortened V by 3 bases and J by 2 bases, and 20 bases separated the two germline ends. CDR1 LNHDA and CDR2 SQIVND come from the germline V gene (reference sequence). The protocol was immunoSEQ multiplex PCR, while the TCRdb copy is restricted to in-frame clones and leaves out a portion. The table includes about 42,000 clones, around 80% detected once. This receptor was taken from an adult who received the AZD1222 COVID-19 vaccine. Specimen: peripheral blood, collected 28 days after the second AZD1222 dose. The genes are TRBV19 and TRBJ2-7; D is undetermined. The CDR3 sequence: CASSIPASAARTYEQYF. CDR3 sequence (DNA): TGTGCCAGTAGTATTCCCGCTTCGGCAGCCCGAACCTACGAGCAGTACTTC.